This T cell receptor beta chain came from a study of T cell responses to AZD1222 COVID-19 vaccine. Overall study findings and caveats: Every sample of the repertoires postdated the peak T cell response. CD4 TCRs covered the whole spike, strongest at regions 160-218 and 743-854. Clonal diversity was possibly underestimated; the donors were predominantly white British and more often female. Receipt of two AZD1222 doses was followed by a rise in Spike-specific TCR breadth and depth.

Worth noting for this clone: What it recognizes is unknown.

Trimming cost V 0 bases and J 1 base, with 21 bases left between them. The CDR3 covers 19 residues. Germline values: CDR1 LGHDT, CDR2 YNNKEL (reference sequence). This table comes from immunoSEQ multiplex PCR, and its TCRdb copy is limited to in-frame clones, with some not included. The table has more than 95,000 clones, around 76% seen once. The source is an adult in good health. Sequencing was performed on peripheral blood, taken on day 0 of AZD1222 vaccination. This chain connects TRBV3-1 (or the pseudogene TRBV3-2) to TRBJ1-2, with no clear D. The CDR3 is CASSQETPKLRLSNYGYTF. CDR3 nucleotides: TGTGCCAGCAGCCAAGAAACTCCCAAATTAAGACTGAGTAACTATGGCTACACCTTC.